The T cell receptor (beta chain) under discussion was sequenced for a study of patients and donors after allogeneic stem cell transplantation. Germline CDR1 and CDR2: LNHNV and YYDKDF (reference sequence). CDR3 length equals 19 residues. Trimming took 0 bases from V and 0 from J; bases not matched to a gene: 10. MiXCR, run by TCRdb on the RT-PCR reads, gives a single entry per CDR3 protein. The table has about 89,000 distinct CDR3 sequences, 48% seen once. Material: blood, either unsorted or a sorted T cell fraction (not recorded which). The receptor was derived from a human donor who was either an allogeneic HSCT recipient or a stem cell or donor lymphocyte infusion donor (not recorded which). It is not recorded whose cells these are; they may come from a transplant donor. V gene TRBV15 combines with J gene TRBJ2-1; 8 bases fit TRBD1. CDR3 sequence reads: CATSRERGQAFSSYNEQFF. The CDR3 DNA is TGTGCCACCAGCAGAGAACGGGGACAGGCTTTTAGCTCCTACAATGAGCAGTTCTTC.